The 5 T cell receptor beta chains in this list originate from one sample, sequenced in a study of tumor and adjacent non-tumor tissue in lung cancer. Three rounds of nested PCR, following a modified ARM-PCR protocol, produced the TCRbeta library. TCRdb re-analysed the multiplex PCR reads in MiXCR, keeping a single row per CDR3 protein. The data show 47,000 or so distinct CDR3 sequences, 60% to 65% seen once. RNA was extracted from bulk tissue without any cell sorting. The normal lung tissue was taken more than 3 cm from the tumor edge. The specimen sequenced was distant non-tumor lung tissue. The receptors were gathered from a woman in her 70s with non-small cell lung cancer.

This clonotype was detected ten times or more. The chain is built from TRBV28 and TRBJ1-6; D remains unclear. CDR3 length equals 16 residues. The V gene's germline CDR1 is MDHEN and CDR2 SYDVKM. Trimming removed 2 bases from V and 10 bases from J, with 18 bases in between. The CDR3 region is CASSLGASGLRSPLHF. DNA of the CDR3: TGTGCCAGCAGTTTAGGAGCGTCTGGTCTCAGGTCACCCCTCCACTTT.

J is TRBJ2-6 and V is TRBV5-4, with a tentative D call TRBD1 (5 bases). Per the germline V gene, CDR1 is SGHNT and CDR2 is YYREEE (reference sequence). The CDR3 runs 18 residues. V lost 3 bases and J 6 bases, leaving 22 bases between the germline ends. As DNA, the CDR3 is TGTGCCAGCAGCTCTGGTAGGGCAGGGTATGCGGAGGCCAACGTCCTGACTTTC. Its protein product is CASSSGRAGYAEANVLTF.

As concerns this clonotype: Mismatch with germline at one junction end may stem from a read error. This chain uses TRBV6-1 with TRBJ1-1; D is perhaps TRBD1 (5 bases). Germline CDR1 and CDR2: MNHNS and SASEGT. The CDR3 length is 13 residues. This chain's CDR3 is CPSSEPGNTEAFF. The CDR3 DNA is TGTCCCAGCAGTGAACCAGGGAACACTGAAGCTTTTTTT.

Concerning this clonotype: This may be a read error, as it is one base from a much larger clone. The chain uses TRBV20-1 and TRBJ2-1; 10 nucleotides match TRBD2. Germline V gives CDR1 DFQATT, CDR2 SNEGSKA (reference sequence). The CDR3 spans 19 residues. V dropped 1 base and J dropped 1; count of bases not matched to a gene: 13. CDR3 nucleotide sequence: TGCAGTGCTAGAGCGGCGGTAGCGGGAGGAAGATCGTCCTACAATGAGCAGTTCTTC. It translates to CSARAAVAGGRSSYNEQFF.

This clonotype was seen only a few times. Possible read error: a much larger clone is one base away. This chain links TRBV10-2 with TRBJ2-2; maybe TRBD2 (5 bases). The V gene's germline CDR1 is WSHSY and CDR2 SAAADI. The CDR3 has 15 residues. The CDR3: CASSEGRSYTGEPFF. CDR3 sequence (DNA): TGCGCCAGCAGTGAAGGCCGGTCATACACCGGGGAGCCGTTTTTT.